The rows below give T cell receptor beta chains drawn from one sample of a study of T-cell reconstitution after alpha-beta-depleted transplantation in children. TCRdb ran MiXCR on the PCR reads and lists one entry per CDR3 protein. Of about 420,000 distinct CDR3 sequences listed, roughly 10% are singletons. Specimen: PBMCs from the stem cell graft donor, collected from the stem cell graft. Receptor source: a human donor who donated a stem cell graft to a child with acute myeloid leukemia. Both conserved end residues are part of each CDR3. The order of the fields is V gene, clone size, J gene, D gene, CDR3 DNA, CDR3 protein. The D gene is left open where the match is weak. Clone size is not always given. Where it is, it says once, few, many or a class for expanded clones.

>TRBV7-9|many|TRBJ1-1|NA
TGTGCCAGCGCCCAACTAGGCCCGACTGAAGCTTTCTTT
CASAQLGPTEAFF
>TRBV15|few|TRBJ2-2|NA
TGTGCCACCAGCAGAGCGGGGGTCACCGGGGAGCTGTTTTTT
CATSRAGVTGELFF
>TRBV6-1|NA|TRBJ1-3|NA
TGTGCCAGCGGATCCCGGGGGATCTCTGGAAACACCATATATTTT
CASGSRGISGNTIYF
>TRBV5-1|many|TRBJ1-2|NA
TGCGCCAGCAGAACGACAGCGCCTGGTGGCTACACCTTC
CASRTTAPGGYTF
>TRBV19|few|TRBJ1-5|NA
TGTGCCGGAGGCCCGCGGAATCAGCCCCAGCATTTT
CAGGPRNQPQHF
>TRBV9|NA|TRBJ2-7|TRBD1
TGTGCCAGCAGCGTAGCGACAGGGGGCGGCGAGCAGTACTTC
CASSVATGGGEQYF
>TRBV12-3/TRBV12-4|few|TRBJ1-1|NA
TGTGCCAGCAACATCAGAGTCAACACTGAAGCTTTCTTT
CASNIRVNTEAFF
>TRBV7-6|few|TRBJ2-1|TRBD2
TGTGCCAGCAGCTTAGATATAGCGGGGAGCTCCTACAATGAGCAGTTCTTC
CASSLDIAGSSYNEQFF
>TRBV28|NA|TRBJ2-7|NA
TGTGCCAGCTATAGCGGATCTATTCACGAGCAGTACTTC
CASYSGSIHEQYF
>TRBV5-1|NA|TRBJ2-5|TRBD1
TGCGCCAGCAGCTTGGGTACAGGGGGCGAGGCCCAGTACTTC
CASSLGTGGEAQYF
>TRBV2|NA|TRBJ2-2|TRBD1
TGTGCCAGCAGTGAGAAGGGGGCGGGGGAGCTGTTTTTT
CASSEKGAGELFF
>TRBV4-1|few|TRBJ2-1|NA
TGCGCCAGCAGCCAAGACTCGGTGGGCAGTGAGCAGTTCTTC
CASSQDSVGSEQFF
>TRBV3-1|few|TRBJ2-1|TRBD1
TGTGCCAGCAGCCAAGATTTACAGGGGCGGCAGTTCTTC
CASSQDLQGRQFF
>TRBV11-2|NA|TRBJ2-1|NA
TGTGCCAGCAGCTCCCTAATGGGGAGGCAATACAATGAGCAGTTCTTC
CASSSLMGRQYNEQFF
>TRBV6-4|NA|TRBJ1-1|TRBD1
TGTGCCAGCAGTGTGTCAGGGGGCATCACTGAAGCTTTCTTT
CASSVSGGITEAFF
>TRBV3-1|few|TRBJ2-5|NA
TGTGCCAGCAGCCAACTCCCCCAGGGGTGGTATCAAGAGACCCAGTACTTC
CASSQLPQGWYQETQYF
>TRBV10-2|NA|TRBJ2-1|NA
TGCGCCAGCAGGCCGTTCGGGGCCTCCTACAATGAGCAGTTCTTC
CASRPFGASYNEQFF
>TRBV5-1|few|TRBJ2-5|NA
TGCGCCAGCAGAGCTGGAGGGGTGGAGACCCAGTACTTC
CASRAGGVETQYF
>TRBV29-1|many|TRBJ2-3|NA
TGCAGCGTTGCTCGAGGCCTGCCCCCAGATACGCAGTATTTT
CSVARGLPPDTQYF
>TRBV20-1|few|TRBJ2-1|TRBD2
TGCAGTGCTAGGGGGACTAGCGGGGTCTTCCCCTACAATGAGCAGTTCTTC
CSARGTSGVFPYNEQFF
>TRBV7-9|many|TRBJ2-1|TRBD2
TGTGCCAGCAGCGGGGGACCTAGCGGGAGGGGTTCCTACAATGAGCAGTTCTTC
CASSGGPSGRGSYNEQFF
>TRBV2|NA|TRBJ1-4|NA
TGTGCCAGCAGTGCGGGACGCACTCCTAATGAAAAACTGTTTTTT
CASSAGRTPNEKLFF
>TRBV10-3|NA|TRBJ2-5|NA
TGTGCCATCAGTGAAAGGGTAGAGGAGACCCAGTACTTC
CAISERVEETQYF
>TRBV11-2|NA|TRBJ2-3|TRBD1
TGTGCCAGCAGCATTCGACAGGGCCGCACAGATACGCAGTATTTT
CASSIRQGRTDTQYF
>TRBV4-3|NA|TRBJ2-3|NA
TGCGCCAGCAGCCAAGCCCCCATAACAGATACGCAGTATTTT
CASSQAPITDTQYF
>TRBV20-1|many|TRBJ2-1|TRBD2
TGCAGTGCTCCGGGTGCCCGGGGGGGTGAGCAGTTCTTC
CSAPGARGGEQFF
>TRBV7-2|NA|TRBJ1-3|NA
TGTGCCAGCAGCCAGGGAGTCAGGGGAAACACCATATATTTT
CASSQGVRGNTIYF
>TRBV20-1|NA|TRBJ1-5|NA
TGCAGTGCTCAAAGACAGGCGGGTGGGCCCCAGCATTTT
CSAQRQAGGPQHF
>TRBV12-3/TRBV12-4|many|TRBJ2-2|NA
TGTGCCAGCAGTCCGGGGACGGCGGCCGGCGGGGAGCTGTTTTTT
CASSPGTAAGGELFF
>TRBV5-4|many|TRBJ1-1|NA
TGTGCCAGCAGCTTGGTCCTAGAGGAGGGAGAAGCTTTCTTT
CASSLVLEEGEAFF
>TRBV5-1|NA|TRBJ2-5|NA
TGCGCCAGCAGCCGCAAGTTCTCACCAGGGTCACCGCCCCTAGGGGCAGAGACCCAGTACTTC
CASSRKFSPGSPPLGAETQYF
>TRBV29-1|few|TRBJ2-1|NA
TGCAGCGCAGGGAGGAGCTCCTACAATGAGCAGTTCTTC
CSAGRSSYNEQFF
>TRBV29-1|NA|TRBJ2-5|NA
TGCAGCGTTGATCTGTACCAAGAGACCCAGTACTTC
CSVDLYQETQYF
>TRBV12-3/TRBV12-4|NA|TRBJ1-3|NA
TGTGCCAGCAGGCTCTGGGAGAACTCTGGAAACACCATATATTTT
CASRLWENSGNTIYF
>TRBV20-1|few|TRBJ1-5|NA
TGCAGTGCCGAGAGAAACACAGGGAATCAGCCCCAGCATTTT
CSAERNTGNQPQHF
>TRBV4-3|few|TRBJ2-7|TRBD2
TGCGCCAGCAGCCAAGAACTAGCGGAAACCTACGAGCAGTACTTC
CASSQELAETYEQYF
>TRBV5-1|NA|TRBJ2-1|TRBD1
TGCGCCAGCGCCGGGACAGGGGCTTACAATGAGCAGTTCTTC
CASAGTGAYNEQFF
>TRBV10-3|many|TRBJ2-5|NA
TGTGCCATCAGTGAGTCGAACAGGCGGGAGACCCAGTACTTC
CAISESNRRETQYF
>TRBV29-1|few|TRBJ2-5|NA
TGCAGCGTTGAACTCATACTACAAGAGACCCAGTACTTC
CSVELILQETQYF
>TRBV12-3/TRBV12-4|NA|TRBJ2-6|NA
TGTGCCAGCAGCCGATCAGGGGCTGGGGCCAACGTCCTGACTTTC
CASSRSGAGANVLTF
>TRBV7-2|many|TRBJ2-1|NA
TGTGCCAGCAGCTTCGGGGGCCCGGGTAATGAGCAGTTCTTC
CASSFGGPGNEQFF
>TRBV2|NA|TRBJ2-5|TRBD1
TGTGCCAGCAGTGTGGGACAGACAGAGACCCAGTACTTC
CASSVGQTETQYF
>TRBV29-1|few|TRBJ2-6|NA
TGCAGCGTGAGGGACGTCGCGTCCGTCCTGACTTTC
CSVRDVASVLTF
>TRBV7-2|few|TRBJ2-7|NA
TGTGCCAGCAGCCCCACCGGGGAGATAGCCTTATCCAACGAGCAGTACTTC
CASSPTGEIALSNEQYF
>TRBV10-3|few|TRBJ1-5|NA
TGTGCCATCCAGGGGTCGGGAAATCAGCCCCAGCATTTT
CAIQGSGNQPQHF
>TRBV7-2|NA|TRBJ2-7|NA
TGTGCCAGCGGCAACTACGAGCAGTACTTC
CASGNYEQYF
>TRBV20-1|many|TRBJ2-3|NA
TGCAGTGCTAGAGGAGGGACCCGTCAGTATTTT
CSARGGTRQYF
>TRBV20-1|few|TRBJ1-2|NA
TGCAGTGCTAGGTGGGGAACTAACTATGGCTACACCTTC
CSARWGTNYGYTF
>TRBV20-1|NA|TRBJ1-4|NA
TGCAGTGCTAGAGCGCGGTGGGGGGCGGATGAAAAACTGTTTTTT
CSARARWGADEKLFF
>TRBV25-1|NA|TRBJ1-1|TRBD1
TGTGCCGTCACACCACTGGTGACAGGGTTGAACACTGAAGCTTTCTTT
CAVTPLVTGLNTEAFF
>TRBV12-3/TRBV12-4|few|TRBJ1-2|NA
TGTGCCAGCAGTTATTTATCTAACTATGGCTACACCTTC
CASSYLSNYGYTF
>TRBV20-1|few|TRBJ1-1|NA
TGCAGTGCCGTAATCAGGGGTCGAGGAACTGAAGCTTTCTTT
CSAVIRGRGTEAFF
>TRBV30|few|TRBJ2-1|TRBD1
TGTGCCTGGGATACAGGGGGCTACTACAATGAGCAGTTCTTC
CAWDTGGYYNEQFF
>TRBV10-3|few|TRBJ2-5|NA
TGTGCCATCAGTGAGTCCGTCTCGGGCTCGGAGACCCAGTACTTC
CAISESVSGSETQYF
>TRBV5-1|NA|TRBJ2-4|TRBD1
TGCGCCAGCAGCCAACGGCCGGGACAGGGGGACATTCAGTACTTC
CASSQRPGQGDIQYF
>TRBV5-4|few|TRBJ2-6|NA
TGTGCCAGCAGCTTTCGGCAGGTCTACTCTGGGGCCAACGTCCTGACTTTC
CASSFRQVYSGANVLTF